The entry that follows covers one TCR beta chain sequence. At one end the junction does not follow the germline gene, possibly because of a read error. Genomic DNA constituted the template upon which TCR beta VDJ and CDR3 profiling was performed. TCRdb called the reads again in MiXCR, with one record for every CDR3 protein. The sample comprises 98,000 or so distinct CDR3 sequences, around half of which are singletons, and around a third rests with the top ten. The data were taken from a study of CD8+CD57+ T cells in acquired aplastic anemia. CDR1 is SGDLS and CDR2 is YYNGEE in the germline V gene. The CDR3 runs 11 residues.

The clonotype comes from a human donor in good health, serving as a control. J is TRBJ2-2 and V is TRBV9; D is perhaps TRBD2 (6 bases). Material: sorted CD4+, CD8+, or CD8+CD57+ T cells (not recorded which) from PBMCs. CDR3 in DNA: TGTGCCAGCAGCTTCGGCGGGGCGCTGTTTTTT. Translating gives CASSFGGALFF.